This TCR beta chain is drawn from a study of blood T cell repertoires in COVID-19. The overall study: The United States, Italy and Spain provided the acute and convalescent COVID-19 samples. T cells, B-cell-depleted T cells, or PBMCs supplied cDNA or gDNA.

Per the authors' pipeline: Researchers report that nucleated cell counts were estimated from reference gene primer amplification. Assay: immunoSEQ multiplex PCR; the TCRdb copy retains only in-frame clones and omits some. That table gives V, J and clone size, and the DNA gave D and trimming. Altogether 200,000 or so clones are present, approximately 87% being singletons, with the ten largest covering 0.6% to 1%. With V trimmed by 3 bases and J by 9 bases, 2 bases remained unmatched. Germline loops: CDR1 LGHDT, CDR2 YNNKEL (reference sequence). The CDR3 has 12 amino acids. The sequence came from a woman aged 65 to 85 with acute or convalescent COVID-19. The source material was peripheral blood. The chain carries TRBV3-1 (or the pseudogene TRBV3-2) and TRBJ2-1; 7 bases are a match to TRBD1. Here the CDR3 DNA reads TGTGCCAGCAGCCAGAGGGGGCTTGAGCAGTTCTTC. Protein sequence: CASSQRGLEQFF.